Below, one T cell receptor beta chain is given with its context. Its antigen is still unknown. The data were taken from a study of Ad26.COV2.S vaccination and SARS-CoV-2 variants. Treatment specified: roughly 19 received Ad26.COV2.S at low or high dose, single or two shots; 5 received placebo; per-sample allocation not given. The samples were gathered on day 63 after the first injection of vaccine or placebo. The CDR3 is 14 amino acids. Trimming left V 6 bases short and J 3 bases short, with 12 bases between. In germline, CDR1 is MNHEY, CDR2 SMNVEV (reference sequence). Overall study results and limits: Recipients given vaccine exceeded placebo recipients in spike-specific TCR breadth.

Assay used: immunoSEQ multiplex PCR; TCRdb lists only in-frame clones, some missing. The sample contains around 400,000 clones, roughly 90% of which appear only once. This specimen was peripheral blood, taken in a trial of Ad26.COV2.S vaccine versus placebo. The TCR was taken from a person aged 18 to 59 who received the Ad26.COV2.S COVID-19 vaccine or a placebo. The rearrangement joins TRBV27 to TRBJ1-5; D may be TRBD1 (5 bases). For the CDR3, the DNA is TGTGCCAGCAGCCCTGGGACCTACAATCAGCCCCAGCATTTT. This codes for CASSPGTYNQPQHF.